The rows below give T cell receptor beta chains drawn from one sample of a study of blood T cell repertoires in COVID-19. Sequencing used immunoSEQ multiplex PCR; TCRdb keeps in-frame clones, though not all of them. Found here are about 400,000 clones, 88% of them singletons; the top ten hold approximately 2%. What was sequenced was PBMCs or T cells enriched from blood (not recorded which). Every receptor here comes from a woman in her thirties or forties with acute COVID-19. The CDR3 runs from the conserved cysteine through the conserved F or W. The order of the fields is CDR3 protein, CDR3 DNA, D gene, J gene, clone size, V gene, CDR3 length. D genes are given only for firm matches. Clone size is given for some rows only: seen once, a few or many times, or a class if the clone is expanded.

CDR3 protein: CASSLGGGGGTDTQYF; CDR3 DNA: TGCGCCAGCAGCTTGGGCGGCGGGGGGGGCACAGATACGCAGTATTTT; D gene: TRBD2; J gene: TRBJ2-3; clone size: few; V gene: TRBV5-1; CDR3 length: 16
CDR3 protein: CATSRSRGEGYTF; CDR3 DNA: TGTGCCACCAGCAGATCTCGGGGGGAAGGCTACACCTTC; D gene: -; J gene: TRBJ1-2; clone size: -; V gene: TRBV15; CDR3 length: 13
CDR3 protein: CASSPQDNEQFF; CDR3 DNA: TGTGCCAGCAGTCCACAGGACAATGAGCAGTTCTTC; D gene: -; J gene: TRBJ2-1; clone size: -; V gene: TRBV12-3/TRBV12-4; CDR3 length: 12
CDR3 protein: CASSQDLSGTTNYGYTF; CDR3 DNA: TGCGCCAGCAGCCAAGATTTATCTGGAACTACTAACTATGGCTACACCTTC; D gene: -; J gene: TRBJ1-2; clone size: few; V gene: TRBV4-1; CDR3 length: 17
CDR3 protein: CASSVDRGIQETQYF; CDR3 DNA: TGTGCCAGCAGCGTCGACAGGGGTATCCAAGAGACCCAGTACTTC; D gene: TRBD1; J gene: TRBJ2-5; clone size: -; V gene: TRBV7-6; CDR3 length: 15
CDR3 protein: CASSVHSGGEETQYF; CDR3 DNA: TGTGCCAGCAGCGTACATAGCGGGGGGGAAGAGACCCAGTACTTC; D gene: TRBD2; J gene: TRBJ2-5; clone size: -; V gene: TRBV9; CDR3 length: 15
CDR3 protein: CASSWGPGVYEQYF; CDR3 DNA: TGCGCCAGCAGCTGGGGGCCAGGGGTCTACGAGCAGTACTTC; D gene: -; J gene: TRBJ2-7; clone size: -; V gene: TRBV5-1; CDR3 length: 14
CDR3 protein: CASRLDRENTGELFF; CDR3 DNA: TGTGCAAGTCGTCTCGACAGGGAGAACACCGGGGAGCTGTTTTTT; D gene: -; J gene: TRBJ2-2; clone size: -; V gene: TRBV12-2; CDR3 length: 15
CDR3 protein: CASRGTGSYEQYF; CDR3 DNA: TGCGCCAGCAGGGGGACAGGCTCTTACGAGCAGTACTTC; D gene: TRBD1; J gene: TRBJ2-7; clone size: -; V gene: TRBV10-2; CDR3 length: 13
CDR3 protein: CAWSPASAASTDTQYF; CDR3 DNA: TGTGCCTGGAGTCCTGCCAGCGCAGCTAGCACAGATACGCAGTATTTT; D gene: -; J gene: TRBJ2-3; clone size: -; V gene: TRBV30; CDR3 length: 16
CDR3 protein: CASKGDILQTGELFF; CDR3 DNA: TGCGCCAGCAAAGGGGACATCTTACAGACCGGGGAGCTGTTTTTT; D gene: -; J gene: TRBJ2-2; clone size: -; V gene: TRBV10-1; CDR3 length: 15
CDR3 protein: CASSVSGQGFGYTF; CDR3 DNA: TGTGCCAGCAGCGTATCGGGACAGGGTTTTGGCTACACCTTC; D gene: TRBD1; J gene: TRBJ1-2; clone size: -; V gene: TRBV9; CDR3 length: 14
CDR3 protein: CASSTTSGRGAQYF; CDR3 DNA: TGTGCCAGTAGTACCACGAGCGGGAGGGGGGCCCAGTACTTC; D gene: TRBD2; J gene: TRBJ2-5; clone size: -; V gene: TRBV19; CDR3 length: 14
CDR3 protein: CASSPTAGGRNTEAFF; CDR3 DNA: TGTGCCAGCTCACCAACCGCAGGGGGCAGGAACACTGAAGCTTTCTTT; D gene: TRBD1; J gene: TRBJ1-1; clone size: -; V gene: TRBV18; CDR3 length: 16
CDR3 protein: CASSLISGTGVTGELFF; CDR3 DNA: TGTGCCAGCAGCTTAATTTCCGGGACAGGGGTGACCGGGGAGCTGTTTTTT; D gene: TRBD1; J gene: TRBJ2-2; clone size: -; V gene: TRBV7-6; CDR3 length: 17
CDR3 protein: CASSDEVGYGYTF; CDR3 DNA: TGTGCCAGCAGTGATGAGGTTGGCTATGGCTACACCTTC; D gene: -; J gene: TRBJ1-2; clone size: -; V gene: TRBV6-4; CDR3 length: 13
CDR3 protein: CASSPGTQPWTTEAFF; CDR3 DNA: TGTGCCAGCAGCCCTGGGACTCAACCGTGGACCACTGAAGCTTTCTTT; D gene: -; J gene: TRBJ1-1; clone size: -; V gene: TRBV5-6; CDR3 length: 16
CDR3 protein: CSVFSVRTSGYTF; CDR3 DNA: TGCAGCGTTTTCTCGGTACGTACGTCTGGCTACACCTTC; D gene: -; J gene: TRBJ1-2; clone size: -; V gene: TRBV29-1; CDR3 length: 13
CDR3 protein: CASSLVYLNPPEHGNTIYF; CDR3 DNA: TGCGCCAGCAGCTTGGTGTATTTAAACCCCCCAGAACATGGAAACACCATATATTTT; D gene: -; J gene: TRBJ1-3; clone size: -; V gene: TRBV5-1; CDR3 length: 19
CDR3 protein: CASSQDREFMEQYF; CDR3 DNA: TGTGCCAGCAGCCAAGATAGAGAGTTCATGGAGCAGTACTTC; D gene: -; J gene: TRBJ2-7; clone size: -; V gene: TRBV4-2; CDR3 length: 14
CDR3 protein: CASSVASGLSQQYF; CDR3 DNA: TGTGCCAGCAGCGTGGCCAGCGGCCTTAGTCAGCAGTACTTC; D gene: -; J gene: TRBJ2-7; clone size: -; V gene: TRBV6-5; CDR3 length: 14
CDR3 protein: CASTSAGAHNEQFF; CDR3 DNA: TGTGCCAGCACCTCGGCAGGGGCCCACAATGAGCAGTTCTTC; D gene: -; J gene: TRBJ2-1; clone size: -; V gene: TRBV7-2; CDR3 length: 14
CDR3 protein: CASSFNSGGTNTGELFF; CDR3 DNA: TGTGCCAGCAGTTTTAACAGCGGGGGGACGAACACCGGGGAGCTGTTTTTT; D gene: TRBD2; J gene: TRBJ2-2; clone size: -; V gene: TRBV27; CDR3 length: 17
CDR3 protein: CASSFSTGNGYTF; CDR3 DNA: TGTGCCAGTAGTTTCTCGACAGGGAATGGCTACACCTTC; D gene: TRBD1; J gene: TRBJ1-2; clone size: -; V gene: TRBV19; CDR3 length: 13
CDR3 protein: CASSQGLAVFSDEQFF; CDR3 DNA: TGCGCCAGCAGCCAAGGACTAGCGGTATTTAGTGATGAGCAGTTCTTC; D gene: TRBD2; J gene: TRBJ2-1; clone size: few; V gene: TRBV5-1; CDR3 length: 16
CDR3 protein: CASSLVYAGRGTEAFF; CDR3 DNA: TGTGCCAGCAGCTTGGTGTACGCAGGGAGGGGCACTGAAGCTTTCTTT; D gene: -; J gene: TRBJ1-1; clone size: -; V gene: TRBV5-6; CDR3 length: 16
CDR3 protein: CASSFPGTGGLSNYGYTF; CDR3 DNA: TGTGCCAGCAGCTTTCCCGGGACAGGGGGCCTGAGTAACTATGGCTACACCTTC; D gene: TRBD1; J gene: TRBJ1-2; clone size: -; V gene: TRBV7-9; CDR3 length: 18
CDR3 protein: CASRANRAANYGYTF; CDR3 DNA: TGTGCCAGCAGGGCGAACAGGGCTGCTAACTATGGCTACACCTTC; D gene: -; J gene: TRBJ1-2; clone size: -; V gene: TRBV6-5; CDR3 length: 15
CDR3 protein: CASSEGRGTEKLFF; CDR3 DNA: TGTGCCAGCAGTGAAGGCAGGGGTACTGAAAAACTGTTTTTT; D gene: -; J gene: TRBJ1-4; clone size: -; V gene: TRBV2; CDR3 length: 14
CDR3 protein: CATSDFAGFSGYTF; CDR3 DNA: TGTGCCACCAGTGATTTTGCAGGGTTCAGTGGCTACACCTTC; D gene: -; J gene: TRBJ1-2; clone size: -; V gene: TRBV24-1; CDR3 length: 14
CDR3 protein: CASSYHKRGGYNEQFF; CDR3 DNA: TGTGCCAGCAGTTACCACAAGCGGGGGGGCTACAATGAGCAGTTCTTC; D gene: TRBD2; J gene: TRBJ2-1; clone size: -; V gene: TRBV6-5; CDR3 length: 16
CDR3 protein: CSVMGSEQTGYYGYTF; CDR3 DNA: TGCAGCGTTATGGGCTCCGAACAGACAGGGTACTATGGCTACACCTTC; D gene: TRBD1; J gene: TRBJ1-2; clone size: -; V gene: TRBV29-1; CDR3 length: 16
CDR3 protein: CASSSPHRGSNEKLFF; CDR3 DNA: TGTGCCAGCAGCTCCCCTCATCGGGGATCGAATGAAAAACTGTTTTTT; D gene: -; J gene: TRBJ1-4; clone size: -; V gene: TRBV11-2; CDR3 length: 16
CDR3 protein: CASSRQGFDDGYTF; CDR3 DNA: TGTGCCAGCAGTCGACAGGGCTTTGACGATGGCTACACCTTC; D gene: TRBD1; J gene: TRBJ1-2; clone size: -; V gene: TRBV3-1/TRBV3-2; CDR3 length: 14
CDR3 protein: CASSSTGNSPLHF; CDR3 DNA: TGTGCCAGTAGTTCCACAGGGAATTCACCCCTCCACTTT; D gene: -; J gene: TRBJ1-6; clone size: -; V gene: TRBV19; CDR3 length: 13
CDR3 protein: CASDRDRGRADTQYF; CDR3 DNA: TGCGCCAGTGACCGGGACAGGGGGCGCGCAGATACGCAGTATTTT; D gene: TRBD1; J gene: TRBJ2-3; clone size: -; V gene: TRBV5-1; CDR3 length: 15
CDR3 protein: CASSLEGAARQPQHF; CDR3 DNA: TGTGCCAGCAGTTTGGAGGGGGCGGCGAGGCAGCCCCAGCATTTT; D gene: TRBD1; J gene: TRBJ1-5; clone size: -; V gene: TRBV6-5; CDR3 length: 15
CDR3 protein: CASSLGGVNEQFF; CDR3 DNA: TGCGCCAGCAGCTTAGGAGGAGTAAATGAGCAGTTCTTC; D gene: -; J gene: TRBJ2-1; clone size: -; V gene: TRBV5-1; CDR3 length: 13
CDR3 protein: CASSPRGGTSGANVLTF; CDR3 DNA: TGTGCCAGCAGCCCCCGCGGGGGGACCTCTGGGGCCAACGTCCTGACTTTC; D gene: TRBD2; J gene: TRBJ2-6; clone size: -; V gene: TRBV5-4; CDR3 length: 17
CDR3 protein: CASRRLAGGSTDTQYF; CDR3 DNA: TGTGCCAGCAGACGACTAGCGGGGGGGAGCACAGATACGCAGTATTTT; D gene: TRBD2; J gene: TRBJ2-3; clone size: -; V gene: TRBV6-4; CDR3 length: 16
CDR3 protein: CATSDATGGNTEAFF; CDR3 DNA: TGTGCCACCAGTGACGCGACAGGGGGTAACACTGAAGCTTTCTTT; D gene: TRBD1; J gene: TRBJ1-1; clone size: -; V gene: TRBV24-1; CDR3 length: 15
CDR3 protein: CASMVTGWDTEAFF; CDR3 DNA: TGTGCCAGTATGGTTACAGGGTGGGACACTGAAGCTTTCTTT; D gene: -; J gene: TRBJ1-1; clone size: -; V gene: TRBV19; CDR3 length: 14
CDR3 protein: CASSLRGQGGGYTF; CDR3 DNA: TGTGCCAGCAGCTTAAGGGGACAGGGTGGTGGCTACACCTTC; D gene: TRBD1; J gene: TRBJ1-2; clone size: -; V gene: TRBV7-8; CDR3 length: 14
CDR3 protein: CASSDMRGGTSEQFF; CDR3 DNA: TGTGCCAGCAGTGATATGCGCGGGGGGACGTCTGAGCAGTTCTTC; D gene: TRBD2; J gene: TRBJ2-1; clone size: many; V gene: TRBV2; CDR3 length: 15
CDR3 protein: CASSFGQGINEQYF; CDR3 DNA: TGTGCCAGCAGCTTTGGGCAGGGGATCAACGAGCAGTACTTC; D gene: -; J gene: TRBJ2-7; clone size: once; V gene: TRBV5-4; CDR3 length: 14
CDR3 protein: CASSFKSSYNSPLHF; CDR3 DNA: TGTGCCAGCAGCTTCAAGAGCTCCTATAATTCACCCCTCCACTTT; D gene: -; J gene: TRBJ1-6; clone size: -; V gene: TRBV7-2; CDR3 length: 15
CDR3 protein: CASSALAGMHNEQFF; CDR3 DNA: TGTGCCAGCAGTGCTCTAGCGGGGATGCACAATGAGCAGTTCTTC; D gene: TRBD2; J gene: TRBJ2-1; clone size: -; V gene: TRBV25-1; CDR3 length: 15
CDR3 protein: CASSLAPGGLADTQYF; CDR3 DNA: TGTGCCAGCAGCTTAGCGCCGGGGGGGCTAGCAGATACGCAGTATTTT; D gene: TRBD2; J gene: TRBJ2-3; clone size: -; V gene: TRBV7-6; CDR3 length: 16
CDR3 protein: CASSQGQGSNYGYTF; CDR3 DNA: TGTGCCAGCAGCCAAGGACAGGGATCAAACTATGGCTACACCTTC; D gene: TRBD1; J gene: TRBJ1-2; clone size: -; V gene: TRBV4-2; CDR3 length: 15
CDR3 protein: CASSINRDHEQYF; CDR3 DNA: TGTGCCAGTAGTATAAACAGGGATCACGAGCAGTACTTC; D gene: -; J gene: TRBJ2-7; clone size: -; V gene: TRBV19; CDR3 length: 13
CDR3 protein: CASSPPGVSAYEQYF; CDR3 DNA: TGTGCCAGCTCACCCCCTGGAGTAAGTGCCTACGAGCAGTACTTC; D gene: -; J gene: TRBJ2-7; clone size: -; V gene: TRBV18; CDR3 length: 15
CDR3 protein: CASRNPAEGPNYGYTF; CDR3 DNA: TGTGCCAGCAGAAACCCAGCGGAGGGGCCGAACTATGGCTACACCTTC; D gene: -; J gene: TRBJ1-2; clone size: -; V gene: TRBV27; CDR3 length: 16
CDR3 protein: CASSFDAARGGGDTQYF; CDR3 DNA: TGTGCCAGCAGCTTTGACGCCGCCAGGGGTGGAGGAGATACGCAGTATTTT; D gene: -; J gene: TRBJ2-3; clone size: -; V gene: TRBV7-2; CDR3 length: 17
CDR3 protein: CASSPVGSSGANVLTF; CDR3 DNA: TGTGCCAGCAGCCCAGTCGGGAGCTCTGGGGCCAACGTCCTGACTTTC; D gene: -; J gene: TRBJ2-6; clone size: -; V gene: TRBV9; CDR3 length: 16
CDR3 protein: CASSVGGTPQGATQYF; CDR3 DNA: TGTGCCAGCAGCGTAGGCGGGACTCCGCAGGGGGCTACGCAGTATTTT; D gene: TRBD1; J gene: TRBJ2-3; clone size: -; V gene: TRBV9; CDR3 length: 16
CDR3 protein: CASSTRTGPMFF; CDR3 DNA: TGTGCCAGTAGTACCCGGACAGGACCTATGTTTTTT; D gene: TRBD1; J gene: TRBJ1-4; clone size: -; V gene: TRBV19; CDR3 length: 12